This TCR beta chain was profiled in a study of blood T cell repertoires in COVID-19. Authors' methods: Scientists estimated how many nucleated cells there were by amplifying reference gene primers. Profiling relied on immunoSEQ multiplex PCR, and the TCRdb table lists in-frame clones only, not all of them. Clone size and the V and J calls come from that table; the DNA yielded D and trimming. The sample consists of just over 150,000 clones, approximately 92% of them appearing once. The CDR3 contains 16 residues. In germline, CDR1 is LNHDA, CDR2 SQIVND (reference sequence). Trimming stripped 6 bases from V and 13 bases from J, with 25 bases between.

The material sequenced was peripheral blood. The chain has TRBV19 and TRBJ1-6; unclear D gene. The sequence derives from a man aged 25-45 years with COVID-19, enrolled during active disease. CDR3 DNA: TGTGCCAGTAGCCCCGTAAGGTTTGATCAGGTCCGGCCCCTCCACTTT. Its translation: CASSPVRFDQVRPLHF.